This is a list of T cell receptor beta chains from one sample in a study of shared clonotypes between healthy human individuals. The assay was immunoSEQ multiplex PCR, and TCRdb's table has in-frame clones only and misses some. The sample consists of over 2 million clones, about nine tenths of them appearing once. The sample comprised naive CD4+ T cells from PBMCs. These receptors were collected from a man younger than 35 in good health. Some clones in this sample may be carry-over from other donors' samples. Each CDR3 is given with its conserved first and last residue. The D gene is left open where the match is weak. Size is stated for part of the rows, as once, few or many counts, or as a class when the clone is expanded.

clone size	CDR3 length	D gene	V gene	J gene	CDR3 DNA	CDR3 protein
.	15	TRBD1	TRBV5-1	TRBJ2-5	TGCGCCAGTAAGAATACAGGGGAGAGGAGCGAGACCCAGTACTTC	CASKNTGERSETQYF
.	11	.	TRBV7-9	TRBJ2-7	TGTGCCGGCAGCTTAGGATACGAGCAGTACTTC	CAGSLGYEQYF
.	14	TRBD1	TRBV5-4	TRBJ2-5	TGTGCCAGCAGCTCTAGGACAGGTTTAGAGACCCAGTACTTC	CASSSRTGLETQYF
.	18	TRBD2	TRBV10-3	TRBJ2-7	TGTGCCATCAGTCTAAGACTAGCGGGAGGTGCGGTGGAGTACGAGCAGTACTTC	CAISLRLAGGAVEYEQYF
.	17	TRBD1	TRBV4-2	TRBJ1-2	TGTGCCAGCAGCCAAGATTATGGGAGACAGGGGCAAGAAGGCTACACCTTC	CASSQDYGRQGQEGYTF
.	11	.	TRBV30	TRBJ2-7	TGTGCCTGGAGTGTACTAAGGGAGCAGTACTTC	CAWSVLREQYF
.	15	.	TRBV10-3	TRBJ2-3	TGTGCCATCAGTGACAGGGGGGGGCAGGCGGATACGCAGTATTTT	CAISDRGGQADTQYF
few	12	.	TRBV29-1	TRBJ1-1	TGCAGCGTTGACCGGGGGAACACTGAAGCTTTCTTT	CSVDRGNTEAFF
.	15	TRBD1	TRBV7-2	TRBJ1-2	TGTGCCAGCAGTACTATCATACAGGGGGCGGATGGCTACACCTTC	CASSTIIQGADGYTF
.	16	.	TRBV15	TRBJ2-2	TGTGCCACCAGCACCTTAGTAGGGCCCCACACCGGGGAGCTGTTTTTT	CATSTLVGPHTGELFF
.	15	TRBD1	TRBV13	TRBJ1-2	TGTGCCAGCAGCCCACGACCCGACAGGGTGGATGGCTACACCTTC	CASSPRPDRVDGYTF
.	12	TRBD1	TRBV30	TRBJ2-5	TGTGCCGGGGGGACAGGGCAAGAGACCCAGTACTTC	CAGGTGQETQYF
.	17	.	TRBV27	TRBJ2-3	TGTGCCAGCAGCTCCCCTTCTCAGGGGGGCGGGTTAGATACGCAGTATTTT	CASSSPSQGGGLDTQYF
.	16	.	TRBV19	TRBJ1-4	TGTGCCAGTATGAGGGGATTAGGAAGGACGTATGAAAAACTGTTTTTT	CASMRGLGRTYEKLFF